These T cell receptor beta chains were read from a single sample in a study of cytomegalovirus exposure and HLA in healthy donors. TCRdb's table, derived via immunoSEQ multiplex PCR, lists solely in-frame clones and lacks some. This sample yields about 99,000 clones, of which approximately 64% are seen a single time; around 3.5% belongs to the top ten. Input material: PBMCs. The source of these receptors is a woman aged 50 to 60 in good health and CMV-seronegative. Each CDR3 is given with its conserved first and last residue. A D gene is named only where the DNA matches it firmly. Only some rows state a clone size, as once, few, many or a class for expanded clones.

TRBD2,TRBV27,TRBJ2-3,few,TGTGCCAGCAGTCCTACGGGACTAGCGCTAAGCACAGATACGCAGTATTTT,CASSPTGLALSTDTQYF
TRBD1,TRBV7-9,TRBJ1-5,.,TGTGCCAGCAGCTTAGCAGGGGGCCACAATCAGCCCCAGCATTTT,CASSLAGGHNQPQHF
.,TRBV4-2,TRBJ1-4,.,TGTGCCAGCAGCCCAGACATTCCAGAAGAAAAACTGTTTTTT,CASSPDIPEEKLFF
.,TRBV30,TRBJ2-7,.,TGTGCCTGGAGGCAGGACTATTACGAGCAGTACTTC,CAWRQDYYEQYF
TRBD1,TRBV7-2,TRBJ1-4,.,TGTGCCAGCAGCCAGGGTACAGGGGGTTGGGAAAAACTGTTTTTT,CASSQGTGGWEKLFF
TRBD1,TRBV28,TRBJ2-7,few,TGTGCCAGCAAAAACGGACAGGACTACGAGCAGTACTTC,CASKNGQDYEQYF
TRBD2,TRBV7-8,TRBJ2-5,.,TGTGCCAGCACTAGCGGGGGGGCGGGGGAGACCCAGTACTTC,CASTSGGAGETQYF
TRBD2,TRBV10-3,TRBJ2-1,.,TGTGCCATCAGTGAGTCTAGCGGGAGCGATGAGCAGTTCTTC,CAISESSGSDEQFF
TRBD1,TRBV12-5,TRBJ2-2,.,TGTGCTAGTGGTTACGGACAGGGGGCCGGGGAGCTGTTTTTT,CASGYGQGAGELFF
TRBD1,TRBV15,TRBJ2-3,few,TGTGCCACCAGCAGAGACGACAGGGGGCTAGATACGCAGTATTTT,CATSRDDRGLDTQYF
.,TRBV19,TRBJ1-4,once,TGTGCCAGTAGTATTCACGAGGCGAGGGTTGAAAAACTGTTTTTT,CASSIHEARVEKLFF
.,TRBV27,TRBJ2-7,few,TGTGCCAGCAGTCACTCCTACGAGCAGTACTTC,CASSHSYEQYF
TRBD1,TRBV7-8,TRBJ1-5,few,TGTGCCAGCAGCTCCCAGGGGGCAGGGGATCAGCCCCAGCATTTT,CASSSQGAGDQPQHF
TRBD2,TRBV18,TRBJ2-1,.,TGTGCCAGCTCACGCTCTAGCGGGGGTTACAATGAGCAGTTCTTC,CASSRSSGGYNEQFF
.,TRBV27,TRBJ1-2,few,TGTGCCAGCAGTTTCCGAACAGGGAGCCCGGATGGCTACACCTTC,CASSFRTGSPDGYTF
TRBD1,TRBV6-1,TRBJ2-7,.,TGTGCCAGCAGTCCCGGGACAGGTCCCTCCTACGAGCAGTACTTC,CASSPGTGPSYEQYF
.,TRBV6-5,TRBJ2-7,.,TGTGCCAGCAGTTACTCGGGCCAGGGATACGAGCAGTACTTC,CASSYSGQGYEQYF
TRBD1,TRBV7-8,TRBJ2-2,few,TGTGCCAGCAGCCAACCGGGACAGGGGACCACCGGGGAGCTGTTTTTT,CASSQPGQGTTGELFF
.,TRBV21-1,TRBJ1-2,.,TGTGCCAGCACAACCGGCGCGGGAATTGATGGCTACACCTTC,CASTTGAGIDGYTF
TRBD2,TRBV7-6,TRBJ2-5,.,TGTGCCAGCAGCCTAGGGACTAGCGGGGGATGGCAAGAGACCCAGTACTTC,CASSLGTSGGWQETQYF
.,TRBV11-2,TRBJ1-6,.,TGTGCCAGCAGCTCCGGACAGTATAATTCACCCCTCCACTTT,CASSSGQYNSPLHF
TRBD2,TRBV6-4,TRBJ2-3,.,TGTGCCAGCAGCACAGCGGGGGGCTCCACAGATACGCAGTATTTT,CASSTAGGSTDTQYF
.,TRBV12-2,TRBJ2-1,.,TGTGCAAGTCGCTTCCTCCAGGCTCACTACAATGAGCAGTTCTTC,CASRFLQAHYNEQFF
TRBD2,TRBV7-6,TRBJ2-7,.,TGTGCCAGCAGGCCTAGCGGGGGGGGCCTAGAGCAGTACTTC,CASRPSGGGLEQYF
.,TRBV19,TRBJ2-6,.,TGTGCCAGTAGTATTTACAGGTCTGGGGCCAACGTCCTGACTTTC,CASSIYRSGANVLTF
TRBD2,TRBV19,TRBJ2-5,.,TGTGCCAGTAGTGTGACTAGCGGGAGTTTAGAGACCCAGTACTTC,CASSVTSGSLETQYF
TRBD1,TRBV5-6,TRBJ1-4,.,TGTGCCAGCAGCTTCGACAGGGCAGGTGCAACTAATGAAAAACTGTTTTTT,CASSFDRAGATNEKLFF
.,TRBV7-9,TRBJ1-2,few,TGTGCCAGCAGCGCCGGGAGAGGTGGCTACACCTTC,CASSAGRGGYTF
TRBD2,TRBV29-1,TRBJ2-7,.,TGCAGCGTGGATAGCGGGGGGACCTACGAGCAGTACTTC,CSVDSGGTYEQYF
.,TRBV21-1,TRBJ2-7,.,TGTGCCAGCAGAACGTGCCAAGCGGGAGAGGGCGAGCAGTACTTC,CASRTCQAGEGEQYF
TRBD1,TRBV2,TRBJ1-4,.,TGTGCCAGCAGTAACAGGGGCGTAAGCGAAAAACTGTTTTTT,CASSNRGVSEKLFF